The 20 T cell receptor beta chains listed next were all sequenced from one sample in a study of cytomegalovirus exposure and HLA in healthy donors. Primers for the PCR totalled 60 Vbeta and 13 Jbeta. Profiled with immunoSEQ multiplex PCR; TCRdb holds only in-frame clones, not every one. The repertoire shows roughly 70,000 clones; the top ten hold roughly 7.4%. Sequenced input: PBMCs. These receptors were taken from a female donor in good health and CMV-seropositive.

The chain uses TRBV28 and TRBJ2-3, with TRBD1 matching over 8 bases. This CDR3 contains 17 residues. Germline lookup yields CDR1 MDHEN and CDR2 SYDVKM. V was pared by 5 bases and J by 3 bases, with 13 bases of the junction left unmatched. The CDR3 protein is CASSGLNRGARTDTQYF. For the CDR3, the DNA is TGTGCCAGCAGTGGTCTAAACAGGGGGGCACGTACAGATACGCAGTATTTT. Filled out from reference TRBV28 and TRBJ2-3, the complete variable domain reads DVKVTQSSRYLVKRTGEKVFLECVQDMDHENMFWYRQDPGLGLRLIYFSYDVKMKEKGDIPEGYSVSREKKERFSLILESASTNQTSMYLCASSGLNRGARTDTQYFGPGTRLTVL.

The genes are TRBV29-1 and TRBJ2-3, with TRBD2 identical over 8 bases. This CDR3 region has 17 residues. The germline V gene encodes CDR1 SQVTM and CDR2 ANQGSEA. The junction had 15 bases not matched to a gene; V was cut back by 4 bases and J by 3 bases. The DNA of the CDR3 is TGCAGCGTTGTGCCAGCGGGAGTCGATTTCGGTACAGATACGCAGTATTTT. Its translation is CSVVPAGVDFGTDTQYF.

The chain joins TRBV19 to TRBJ2-7, with D unresolved. Germline V gives CDR1 LNHDA, CDR2 SQIVND (reference sequence). Trimming removed 0 bases from V and 4 bases from J, with 13 bases in between. The CDR3 sequence is 15 residues long. CDR3 sequence: CASSIERETAYEQYF. The CDR3 region has the DNA TGTGCCAGTAGTATAGAGCGAGAGACTGCGTACGAGCAGTACTTC.

About this clone: No conserved phenylalanine or tryptophan ends this CDR3, so it is likely a read error. This rearrangement joins TRBV2 to TRBJ1-2, with D hard to call. The germline CDR1 and CDR2 sequences are SNHLY and FYNNEI. Trimming pared 5 bases from V and 4 bases from J, leaving 17 bases between. This CDR3 region has 15 residues. CDR3 sequence: CASSTTGLEGYGYTV. Here the CDR3 DNA reads TGTGCCAGCAGTACAACGGGGTTGGAGGGCTATGGCTACACCGTC.

For the CDR3, the DNA is TGTGCCAGCAGTTCGGCAGGATTCATGAACACTGAAGCTTTCTTT. Its protein is CASSSAGFMNTEAFF. The chain employs TRBV27 and TRBJ1-1; no firm D call. The CDR3 spans 15 residues. V lost 4 bases, J lost 0 bases, and 12 bases lay in between. Germline V gene sequence: CDR1 MNHEY, CDR2 SMNVEV (reference sequence).

The V and J genes are TRBV18 and TRBJ2-1, with TRBD1 as a possible D gene (5 bases). Germline values: CDR1 KGHSH, CDR2 LQKENI. The CDR3 spans 14 residues. V lost 2 bases and J lost 4, with 9 bases in between. As DNA, the CDR3 is TGTGCCAGCTCACCAGGGGCAGGGTACAATGAGCAGTTCTTC. Its translation is CASSPGAGYNEQFF. Together with reference TRBV18 and TRBJ2-1, the CDR3 gives the full variable domain: NAGVMQNPRHLVRRRGQEARLRCSPMKGHSHVYWYRQLPEEGLKFMVYLQKENIIDESGMPKERFSAEFPKEGPSILRIQQVVRGDSAAYFCASSPGAGYNEQFFGPGTRLTVL.

V usage is TRBV28 and J usage is TRBJ1-2; D unresolved. Trimming pared 4 bases from V and 5 bases from J, leaving 11 bases between. This CDR3 is 13 amino acids long. Germline values: CDR1 MDHEN, CDR2 SYDVKM. DNA of the CDR3: TGTGCCAGCAGTTCAGGTTTCACTTATGGCTACACCTTC. Protein product: CASSSGFTYGYTF.

The rearrangement links TRBV7-2 to TRBJ2-5, with D tentatively TRBD2 (6 bases). V was trimmed by 5 bases and J by 2 bases, leaving 12 bases between them. Germline assignment: CDR1 SGHTA and CDR2 FQGNSA. This CDR3 is built from 14 residues. The CDR3 DNA reads TGTGCCAGCAGCCAACTAGCCGCGCAAGAGACCCAGTACTTC. Amino acid sequence: CASSQLAAQETQYF.

This chain links TRBV6-5 with TRBJ2-7; D may be TRBD1 (6 bases). CDR1 is MNHEY and CDR2 is SVGAGI in the germline V gene. The V gene lost 2 bases and the J gene lost 6 bases, with 17 bases spanning the gap. This CDR3 contains 15 residues. Here the CDR3 reads CASSYGGRGTGEQYF. CDR3 nucleotides: TGTGCCAGCAGTTACGGGGGCAGGGGCACAGGCGAGCAGTACTTC.

The genes are TRBV29-1 and TRBJ1-1, with 9 bases matching TRBD1. V gave up 6 bases and J gave up 8 bases; unmatched junction bases: 4. This CDR3 has 11 residues. The germline CDR1 and CDR2 sequences are SQVTM and ANQGSEA. The CDR3 protein is CSVTDRGEAFF. CDR3 coding DNA: TGCAGCGTAACGGACAGGGGAGAAGCTTTCTTT.

About this clone itself: This same CDR3 is encoded by further DNA sequences in the sample. This sequence joins TRBV7-8 and TRBJ2-3, with D perhaps TRBD1 (5 bases). Germline V CDR1 and CDR2: SGHVS, FQNEAQ. This CDR3 has 18 amino acids. The CDR3 nucleotides are TGTGCATGCAGGTTCAGCGAGACAGAGCCTGAGGACACAGATACGCAGTATTTT. Amino acids: CACRFSETEPEDTDTQYF.

The chain carries TRBV27 and TRBJ2-1; D possibly corresponds to TRBD2 (5 bases). Trimming stripped 5 bases from V and 6 bases from J, with 14 bases between. Looked up from germline, CDR1 is MNHEY and CDR2 is SMNVEV (reference sequence). This CDR3 has 14 amino acids. CDR3 bases: TGTGCCAGCAGTGACTACGATGGCCCCAATGAGCAGTTCTTC. Its protein is CASSDYDGPNEQFF.

The chain couples TRBV30 to TRBJ2-1; 7 nucleotides align to TRBD1. V lost 3 bases, J lost 9 bases, and 11 bases stayed unmatched. The CDR3 is 14 amino acids. From germline, CDR1 is GTSNPN and CDR2 SVGIG (reference sequence). As DNA, the CDR3 is TGTGCCTGGAGCACGGGACAGTCAAACAGTGAGCAGTTCTTC. It codes for CAWSTGQSNSEQFF.

This rearrangement joins TRBV7-2 to TRBJ2-3; D is possibly TRBD2 (6 bases). The CDR3 is made up of 14 amino acids. CDR1 is SGHTA, CDR2 FQGNSA, per germline. Between the trimmed V and J ends, which lost 4 bases and 2 bases, there was a span of 10 bases. The CDR3 nucleotides read TGTGCCAGCAGCTCGGGGAGGTCCACAGATACGCAGTATTTT. This gives the protein CASSSGRSTDTQYF.

The genes are TRBV20-1 and TRBJ2-7; D gene ambiguous. The CDR3 is 11 amino acids. Germline V lookup: CDR1 DFQATT, CDR2 SNEGSKA (reference sequence). Trimming removed 6 bases at V and 1 base at J, with 7 bases between. The CDR3 nucleotides read TGCAGTGCCTCGTCGTCCTACGAGCAGTACTTC. Amino acids: CSASSSYEQYF.

This chain connects TRBV29-1 to TRBJ2-2, with TRBD1 identical over 10 bases. CDR1 and CDR2 (germline): SQVTM, ANQGSEA. V was pared by 6 bases and J by 5 bases, with 6 bases of the junction left unmatched. This CDR3 has 14 amino acids. In nucleotides, the CDR3 is TGCAGCGTCGAGGACAGGGGGAGGACCGGGGAGCTGTTTTTT. Its translation is CSVEDRGRTGELFF.

The J gene is TRBJ1-1, the V gene TRBV14; D gene unclear. The germline V gene encodes CDR1 SGHDN and CDR2 FVKESK. CDR3 length equals 13 residues. V shed 3 bases and J shed 4 bases, with 9 bases lying between them. The CDR3 here is CASSHGGVTEAFF. DNA of the CDR3: TGTGCCAGCAGCCACGGCGGGGTCACTGAAGCTTTCTTT.

This chain connects TRBV15 to TRBJ1-2; 12 nucleotides line up with TRBD1. The CDR3 length is 16 residues. Germline loops: CDR1 LNHNV, CDR2 YYDKDF (reference sequence). J was trimmed by 5 bases and V by 5 bases; bases with no gene match: 9. CDR3 region: CATSPGTGGVQYGYTF. The CDR3 DNA reads as TGTGCCACCAGCCCCGGGACAGGGGGCGTCCAGTATGGCTACACCTTC. The full variable domain, its missing parts supplied by reference TRBV15 and TRBJ1-2, is DAMVIQNPRYQVTQFGKPVTLSCSQTLNHNVMYWYQQKSSQAPKLLFHYYDKDFNNEADTPDNFQSRRPNTSFCFLDIRSPGLGDTAMYLCATSPGTGGVQYGYTFGSGTRLTVV.

The chain carries TRBV6-5 and TRBJ2-7, with TRBD1 matching 7 bases. The germline V gene encodes CDR1 MNHEY and CDR2 SVGAGI. This CDR3 has 13 residues. V gave up 5 bases and J gave up 3 bases; unmatched junction bases: 4. The CDR3 is CASSRDSLYEQYF. CDR3 in DNA: TGTGCCAGCAGTCGGGACAGCCTCTACGAGCAGTACTTC.

The chain couples TRBV19 to TRBJ1-2; 8 positions agree with TRBD1. V dropped 3 bases and J dropped 6; count of bases not matched to a gene: 6. Germline V gives CDR1 LNHDA, CDR2 SQIVND (reference sequence). CDR3 length equals 14 residues. CDR3 DNA: TGTGCCAGTAGTATCCCAGGGGGCGTTGATGGCTACACCTTC. Its translation: CASSIPGGVDGYTF.